This entry describes one TCR beta chain. Which antigen it targets is not known. Base qualities were left out, and no much larger clone turns up one base away. The data belong to a study of cytomegalovirus exposure and HLA in healthy donors (TCRdb year 2017). About the full investigation: An earlier analysis of some 620 of the donors reported over 250 Gb of sequence data and 95 million to 120 million unique TCR beta sequences obtained from around 170 million T cells. Alongside the repertoire data, information on donor age, sex, ethnicity and CMV serostatus was compiled. To predict cytomegalovirus infection status, the study combined high-throughput TCR immunosequencing, statistical association of individual TCRs with disease status, and machine learning. Besides the first cohort of approximately 670 subjects, a separate validation cohort made up of some 110 different subjects was used. The number of typed donors differed by locus: roughly 629-630 for A, B, C, DRB1 and DQB1; some 500 for DQA1; 606 for DPA1; and some 470 for DPB1. The genetic ancestry cluster associated with self-reported Caucasian donors included 70% to 85% of the roughly 390 genotyped donors. The study was designed to test whether signatures of past pathogen exposure could be identified by cataloging public T cell receptors. HLA typing covered class I and class II loci at four-digit resolution. Rather than drawing on any new phenotypic data, the later analysis identified candidate immune exposures from TCR beta sequences and the way those sequences occurred across donors. To study patterns of TCR occurrence, a later analysis re-analyzed previously published TCR beta repertoires from just over 650 donors and added high-resolution HLA genotyping. The study used immunosequencing to profile the T cell repertoires of about 670 subjects and linked those repertoires to cytomegalovirus serostatus. Among about 390 genotyped donors of the cohort, an average of 235,054 unique TCR beta nucleotide sequences were sequenced per donor, roughly 20% of them non-productive. In a later genetic analysis, genome-wide SNP genotypes for about three fifths of the roughly 670 donors were used, and that subset was treated as a discovery cohort. Roughly five DR-DQ haplotypes were handled as single units for association and clustering because linkage in the cohort was strong. All discovery cohort repertoires had been generated on a single sequencing platform. An early release covering approximately 600 HLA-typed donors comprised around 300 gigabases of sequencing data and around 80 million unique TCR sequences. To decide whether each TCR beta V gene segment behaved as functional or pseudogenic, an earlier analysis of fewer than 750 of the donors relied on high-throughput TCR beta sequencing. Findings and caveats that apply to the study as a whole: A further reported finding was that TCR beta sequences accurately predicted the HLA-A and HLA-B alleles for most subjects in the first cohort. A later analysis reported that several top co-occurrence clusters appeared linked to parvovirus B19, influenza, CMV and Epstein-Barr virus. An association between a missense DCLRE1C variant and V-gene and J-gene trimming of TCR beta chains was found in a later genetic analysis and replicated in an independent cohort. The authors suggested that the approach could potentially be generalized to other disease states and immunological phenotypes. An earlier analysis of 587 of the donors showed that most TCR beta V segments appeared in productive rearrangements either about 87% or about 30% of the time, which broadly matched IMGT annotations. Presence/absence analyses assumed roughly uniform sequencing depth across donors, an assumption that may not hold. A few of the identified cytomegalovirus-associated TCR beta chains were confirmed in vitro to be specific for cytomegalovirus antigens. In a later analysis, HLA-associated TCR beta chains showed more clonal expansion and lower generation probabilities than non-associated chains that were equally common. HLA typing was unavailable for some donors at each locus, so association tests used only the typed subset. Correlated functional status among segregating V segments might reflect linkage disequilibrium, but an unknown experimental factor could not be ruled out. In the study, some 180 TCR beta chains were listed as associated with cytomegalovirus. Because counts were too low, about 17 rarely observed V segments, including chromosome 9 orphons, were excluded from the earlier analysis of 587 of the donors. The classifier was reported to diagnose cytomegalovirus status with high specificity and sensitivity in both the original cohort and the validation cohort. For the cohort, immune exposure information was limited to CMV serostatus. In this cohort, only TCR beta chains were sequenced, and detectable features were limited by the absence of alpha or paired-chain data. The sequencing pipeline was judged likely to have produced a cluster of highly shared sequence variants as a technical artifact. Most CMV-associated TCR beta chains appeared to be HLA-restricted in a later analysis, and the HLA associations seemed to be driven largely by CMV exposure. At a false discovery rate of 0.05, a later analysis linked 15,000 to 20,000 TCR beta sequences to specific HLA alleles. Most TCR sequences were observed very rarely across donors, whereas some public TCRs were present in many individuals. According to a later analysis, TCR association rates differed among HLA loci, with DRB1 alleles showing the most associated TCRs and HLA-C alleles showing the fewest. When HLA alleles, especially DR and DQ, strongly co-occurred, attributing TCR associations to individual alleles was difficult. Compared with the approximately 710-donor mean, donors in an Asian-associated ancestry cluster had fewer N-insertions in productive TCRs, according to a later genetic analysis.

Libraries were made using the immunoSEQ multiplex PCR assay. A mixture of 60 forward primers for TCR Vbeta segments and 13 reverse primers for TCR Jbeta segments was used in the multiplex PCR. Amplification of the CDR3 region of rearranged TCR beta genes was performed with a multiplex PCR assay on genomic DNA. On the Illumina HiSeq System, the amplified TCR beta libraries were sequenced as 87-base-pair reads. As for the original processing: In a later analysis, some 80 million unique TCR beta chains were counted across the 500 to 700 repertoires, and around 10 million of these chains were shared by at least two donors. To remove PCR and sequencing errors, raw reads were error-corrected and collapsed into unique sequences using a nearest-neighbor algorithm that merged closely related sequences. V, D and J gene segments were assigned by aligning CDR3 sequences to IMGT reference sequences. For a sequence to be retained, a match of at least six nucleotides was required to both a V gene segment and a J gene segment. A rearrangement counted as productive if the CDR3 had no stop codons and remained in frame with V and J, and every other rearrangement counted as non-productive. Following IMGT convention, CDR3 was defined as the stretch from the second conserved V-encoded cysteine up to the conserved J-encoded phenylalanine. Sequences without an unambiguous match to a single V gene segment were excluded from the earlier analysis of 450 to 650 of the donors. In an earlier analysis of approximately 500 of the donors, a V segment was called functional when productive rearrangements were above 56.7%, and segregating when the standard deviation between donors exceeded 5%. A statistical classification framework was built to diagnose cytomegalovirus status from the catalog of TCR beta chain sequences. V and J gene assignment, in a later analysis, came from comparing TCR nucleotide sequences with IMGT/GENE-DB human TR gene sequences. A later analysis assigned CDR3 sequences and most-parsimonious VDJ recombination scenarios with the TCRdist pipeline. In a later analysis, every TCR beta chain was defined by the combination of its CDR3 amino acid sequence and its V-gene family, and reads without a unique V-gene family were dropped. In a later analysis, some 600 highly shared, low-generation-probability nucleotide sequences were removed to address suspected cross-contamination and a sequencing artifact. In a later analysis, a clonal expansion index was calculated for each public chain from normalized within-repertoire ranks of inferred template counts. A later analysis computed generation probabilities with a VDJ recombination model fitted to out-of-frame rearrangements, and checked the results against IGoR. In a later analysis, hypergeometric tests were used to score TCR-TCR, TCR-HLA and TCR-CMV co-occurrence, with a repertoire-size bias correction applied to TCR pairs. A later analysis estimated false discovery rates by permuting HLA or CMV assignments 20 times. In a later analysis, co-occurring TCRs were grouped using DBSCAN, with TCRdist sequence similarity added in when clustering inside HLA-allele-positive subsets. For co-occurrence clustering, repertoires with fewer than 30,000 or more than 120,000 public chains were excluded, along with five or six repertoires with anomalous nucleotide sharing. This is the immuneACCESS table as TCRdb keeps it, with only in-frame sequences that have V and J called. A part of the clones is gone; compared with another copy, unresolved V genes explain less than half, and the rest is unexplained. The DNA gave D and trimming, while V, J and clone size come from that table. The sample profile shows over 150,000 clones; approximately 76% of them were found once. The ten largest clones add up to about 1.3% of the sample.

The cohort consisted of 666 healthy bone marrow donors. All cohort members were sampled while nominally healthy, although unrecorded immune exposures were likely present. The donor tested CMV seronegative, placing the donor among the 352 seronegative members of the cohort. A peripheral blood sample was provided by each donor, and peripheral blood mononuclear cells were used for TCR beta sequencing. Genomic DNA was extracted from the blood cell samples with the Qiagen DNeasy Blood Extraction Kit. The sequencing input was PBMCs. This sequence originates from a man aged 55 to 69 in good health and CMV-seronegative.

This receptor carries the CDR3 CASSATRSASEQYF. The sequenced DNA is TGTGCCAGCAGTGCGACTAGATCGGCCAGCGAGCAGTACTTC. This sequence uses TRBV27 and TRBJ2-7; TRBD2 might be the D gene, on 6 matching bases. The germline V gene encodes CDR1 MNHEY and CDR2 SMNVEV (reference sequence). Counted from cysteine to phenylalanine, this CDR3 has 14 amino acids. Only the CDR3 part of the read is kept: 42 bases, read in frame from the first base. The germline ends are 17 bases apart after V is trimmed by 5 bases and J by 6 bases.